The 23 T cell receptor beta chains reported below all come from one sample, sequenced in a study of cytomegalovirus exposure and HLA in healthy donors. With 60 Vbeta and 13 Jbeta primers, the PCR was carried out. Assay used: immunoSEQ multiplex PCR; TCRdb lists only in-frame clones, some missing. Of some 45,000 clones detected, under 75% appear once; the ten largest clones hold roughly 6.3%. Sequenced material: PBMCs. The receptor source for this set is a man aged 25 to 40 in good health and CMV-seronegative.

The chain has TRBV27 and TRBJ1-1; D possibly corresponds to TRBD1 (6 bases). The germline V and J ends were trimmed by 5 bases and 1 base, with 14 bases remaining between them. This CDR3 comprises 15 residues. Germline V gene sequence: CDR1 MNHEY, CDR2 SMNVEV (reference sequence). As DNA, the CDR3 is TGTGCCAGCAGTCAAGGGGGGGGGCCGAACACTGAAGCTTTCTTT. Its protein is CASSQGGGPNTEAFF.

Turning to this clone: The germline gene is not matched at one end of the junction; a read error may be the cause. The chain uses TRBV4-1 and TRBJ1-1; a possible D gene is TRBD1 (5 bases). This CDR3 region has 13 residues. Germline V gene sequence: CDR1 MGHRA, CDR2 YSYEKL. This CDR3 reads CASSQDGLRGKIF. CDR3 DNA: TGCGCCAGCAGCCAAGATGGGTTAAGGGGAAAGATCTTT.

On this clone: The same CDR3 also results from other DNA sequences found in this sample. The CDR3 coding sequence is TGTGCCAGCAGTTCCCGGGACAGGATCCAGCATTTT. Translating gives CASSSRDRIQHF. V usage is TRBV6-5 and J usage is TRBJ1-5; 8 bases match TRBD1. CDR3 length: 12 amino acids. The trim removed 4 bases at V and 12 bases at J, leaving 5 bases unmatched. From germline, CDR1 is MNHEY and CDR2 SVGAGI.

This sequence joins TRBV29-1 and TRBJ2-7; D remains ambiguous. V dropped 0 bases and J dropped 5 bases, with 2 bases sitting between them. CDR1 SQVTM and CDR2 ANQGSEA come from the germline V gene. The CDR3 totals 10 residues. In DNA, the CDR3 is TGCAGCGTTGAAGACAACGAGCAGTACTTC. This codes for CSVEDNEQYF.

Only a few counts were recorded for this clone. The chain combines TRBV6-5 with TRBJ1-3, with D possibly matching TRBD1 (5 bases). The V gene lost 6 bases and the J gene lost 0 bases, with 12 bases spanning the gap. Per germline, CDR1 MNHEY and CDR2 SVGAGI. The CDR3 totals 15 residues. CDR3 nucleotide sequence: TGTGCCAGCAGCTACCAAAGGGGCTCTGGAAACACCATATATTTT. This codes for CASSYQRGSGNTIYF.

The CDR3 nucleotides are TGTGCCATCAGTCCGGGGTCCGGGACAGGGAACGAAGCTTTCTTT. This encodes CAISPGSGTGNEAFF. The rearrangement links TRBV10-3 to TRBJ1-1; 9 nucleotides line up with TRBD1. The CDR3 sequence is 15 residues long. Germline V gene data show CDR1 as ENHRY and CDR2 as SYGVKD. V lost 5 bases and J lost 8; bases outside the gene matches: 12.

The rearrangement links TRBV2 to TRBJ2-7; TRBD1 agrees at 9 bases. The CDR3 is 14 residues long. CDR1 and CDR2 from the germline V gene are SNHLY and FYNNEI. The junction had 7 bases not matched to a gene; V was cut back by 5 bases and J by 5 bases. The CDR3 coding sequence is TGTGCCAGCAGTACCGGGACAGGGTTTAACGAGCAGTACTTC. Its protein product is CASSTGTGFNEQYF. Complete variable domain (other parts from reference TRBV2 and TRBJ2-7): EPEVTQTPSHQVTQMGQEVILRCVPISNHLYFYWYRQILGQKVEFLVSFYNNEISEKSEIFDDQFSVERPDGSNFTLKIRSTKLEDSAMYFCASSTGTGFNEQYFGPGTRLTVT.

The chain combines TRBV25-1 with TRBJ1-5; D is possibly TRBD1 (5 bases). Looked up from germline, CDR1 is MGHDK and CDR2 is SYGVNS. CDR3 length: 17 amino acids. The V gene lost 3 bases and the J gene lost 7 bases, with 22 bases spanning the gap. The CDR3 coding sequence is TGTGCCAGCAGTGATATGGGGGGTGACCCCTTAGGACAGCCCCAGCATTTT. It translates to CASSDMGGDPLGQPQHF. Drawing the rest from reference TRBV25-1 and TRBJ1-5, the complete variable domain is EADIYQTPRYLVIGTGKKITLECSQTMGHDKMYWYQQDPGMELHLIHYSYGVNSTEKGDLSSESTVSRIRTEHFPLTLESARPSHTSQYLCASSDMGGDPLGQPQHFGDGTRLSIL.

This chain uses TRBV9 with TRBJ2-4; the match to TRBD1 covers 9 bases. With V trimmed by 2 bases and J by 5 bases, 8 bases remained unmatched. In germline, CDR1 is SGDLS, CDR2 YYNGEE. The CDR3 is 16 residues long. The CDR3 here is CASSVAPGQGQNIQYF. The CDR3 nucleotides read TGTGCCAGCAGCGTTGCACCGGGACAGGGCCAAAACATTCAGTACTTC.

The chain carries TRBV2 and TRBJ2-1, with TRBD1 identical over 8 bases. Germline lookup yields CDR1 SNHLY and CDR2 FYNNEI. Trimming at V came to 10 bases and at J to 8 bases, leaving 10 bases not matched to a gene. The CDR3 runs to 13 residues. In DNA, the CDR3 is TGTGCCACCTTCAGAAACAGGGGGGATGAGCAGTTCTTC. This encodes CATFRNRGDEQFF.

This clone was observed a single time. The rearrangement links TRBV5-1 to TRBJ1-4, with 7 bases matching TRBD1. There are 14 residues in the CDR3. Germline CDR1 reads SGHRS; CDR2 reads YFSETQ. J lost 5 bases, V lost 4 bases, and 5 bases had no gene match. CDR3: CASSPGQLNEKLFF. CDR3 coding DNA: TGCGCCAGCAGCCCGGGACAGCTAAATGAAAAACTGTTTTTT.

This CDR3 reads CASSLGGVFSYEQYF. DNA for the CDR3: TGTGCCAGCAGCTTGGGGGGAGTCTTCTCCTACGAGCAGTACTTC. This chain joins TRBV5-4 and TRBJ2-7, with D perhaps TRBD2 (5 bases). CDR1 is SGHNT, CDR2 YYREEE, per germline (reference sequence). Trimming stripped 0 bases from V and 0 bases from J, with 10 bases between. This CDR3 has 15 residues.

This clone was observed a few times. In DNA, the CDR3 is TGTGCCAGCAGCCCCATCCGGACATCTTATTCCGGGGAGCTGTTTTTT. The encoded protein is CASSPIRTSYSGELFF. The chain links TRBV11-2 to TRBJ2-2; a possible D gene is TRBD1 (5 bases). The CDR3 spans 16 residues. The V end was cut by 5 bases, the J end by 6 bases, with 19 bases between. Germline lookup yields CDR1 SGHAT and CDR2 FQNNGV.

This clone was counted between two and nine times. This chain uses TRBV6-6 with TRBJ1-6; possible D gene TRBD1, 5 bases. The germline V gene encodes CDR1 MNHNY and CDR2 SVGAGI (reference sequence). This CDR3 comprises 14 residues. V was pared by 7 bases and J by 9 bases, with 16 bases between. The CDR3 DNA follows: TGTGCCAGCAACGCCCGGGACTCGCCTTCACCCCTCCACTTT. Its protein is CASNARDSPSPLHF.

This chain links TRBV5-1 with TRBJ2-7; possible D gene TRBD1, 6 bases. Trimming cost V 8 bases and J 0 bases, with 15 bases left between them. The CDR3 covers 14 residues. CDR1 and CDR2 (germline): SGHRS, YFSETQ. CDR3 loop: CASSPGTNSYEQYF. CDR3 in DNA: TGCGCCAGTTCCCCCGGGACAAACTCCTACGAGCAGTACTTC.

About this clone itself: At one of its ends the junction is not consistent with the germline gene, which may arise from a read error. The chain links TRBV6-1 to TRBJ1-2; TRBD1 aligns across 9 bases. Germline lookup yields CDR1 MNHNS and CDR2 SASEGT. This CDR3 comprises 13 residues. As DNA, the CDR3 is TGTGCCAGCAGTGAACTTTTGGGACAGGGACTCGCCTTC. Residues: CASSELLGQGLAF.

The CDR3, as DNA: TGTGCCAGCAGCCCTCAAACCGCGGGACCAGAGACCCAGTACTTC. Translating it yields CASSPQTAGPETQYF. The V and J genes are TRBV7-9 and TRBJ2-5; D possibly corresponds to TRBD2 (6 bases). CDR3 size: 15 residues. Germline loops: CDR1 SEHNR, CDR2 FQNEAQ (reference sequence). The ends were cut back, 5 bases at V and 4 bases at J, with 17 bases in the middle.

The rearrangement uses TRBV11-2 and TRBJ2-7; TRBD1 matches 10 bases. Looked up from germline, CDR1 is SGHAT and CDR2 is FQNNGV. V lost 5 bases and J lost 0; bases outside the gene matches: 7. The CDR3 contains 16 residues. This CDR3 is CASSGTGTGVSYEQYF. The CDR3 DNA reads as TGTGCCAGCAGCGGAACCGGGACAGGGGTCTCCTACGAGCAGTACTTC. The full variable domain, its missing parts supplied by reference TRBV11-2 and TRBJ2-7, is EAGVAQSPRYKIIEKRQSVAFWCNPISGHATLYWYQQILGQGPKLLIQFQNNGVVDDSQLPKDRFSAERLKGVDSTLKIQPAKLEDSAVYLCASSGTGTGVSYEQYFGPGTRLTVT.

V gene TRBV7-4 combines with J gene TRBJ2-5; 8 bases map to TRBD2. The germline V gene has CDR1 SGHVT and CDR2 SQSDAQ. With V trimmed by 4 bases and J by 4 bases, 11 bases remained unmatched. The CDR3 is made up of 16 amino acids. In nucleotides, the CDR3 is TGTGCCAGCAGCTCACAACTAGCGGCCAGAGTAGAGACCCAGTACTTC. The encoded protein is CASSSQLAARVETQYF.

This chain joins TRBV30 and TRBJ2-5; 10 bases fit TRBD1. Trimming at V came to 3 bases and at J to 4 bases, leaving 5 bases not matched to a gene. This CDR3 is built from 14 residues. Germline V gene sequence: CDR1 GTSNPN, CDR2 SVGIG (reference sequence). CDR3 sequence: CAWRGDRGLETQYF. The DNA of the CDR3 is TGTGCCTGGAGGGGGGACAGGGGATTAGAGACCCAGTACTTC.

The chain joins TRBV6-5 to TRBJ1-6, with 7 bases aligning to TRBD1. V was pared by 7 bases and J by 9 bases, with 9 bases of the junction left unmatched. Germline values: CDR1 MNHEY, CDR2 SVGAGI. The CDR3 is 14 residues long. The CDR3 DNA follows: TGTGCCAGCACCAAAAAGGGGGCTGGTTCACCCCTCCACTTT. This translates into CASTKKGAGSPLHF.

The genes are TRBV4-1 and TRBJ2-7; D is perhaps TRBD2 (5 bases). CDR1 and CDR2 from the germline V gene are MGHRA and YSYEKL. The length of the CDR3 is 18 residues. V lost 0 bases, J lost 7 bases, and 25 bases lay in between. CDR3 sequence (DNA): TGCGCCAGCAGCCAAGACCTCTCTGGGTTAGAGGGCCCGCGTGAGCAGTACTTC. Its protein is CASSQDLSGLEGPREQYF.

The rearrangement links TRBV5-8 to TRBJ2-1, with 11 bases identical to TRBD2. The germline CDR1 and CDR2 sequences are SGHTS and YDEGEE. The CDR3 consists of 17 residues. V lost 7 bases, J lost 5 bases, and 14 bases stayed unmatched. CDR3 bases: TGTGCCAGCGGCCAAGAACCCAGACTAGCGGGACACAATGAGCAGTTCTTC. It translates to CASGQEPRLAGHNEQFF.